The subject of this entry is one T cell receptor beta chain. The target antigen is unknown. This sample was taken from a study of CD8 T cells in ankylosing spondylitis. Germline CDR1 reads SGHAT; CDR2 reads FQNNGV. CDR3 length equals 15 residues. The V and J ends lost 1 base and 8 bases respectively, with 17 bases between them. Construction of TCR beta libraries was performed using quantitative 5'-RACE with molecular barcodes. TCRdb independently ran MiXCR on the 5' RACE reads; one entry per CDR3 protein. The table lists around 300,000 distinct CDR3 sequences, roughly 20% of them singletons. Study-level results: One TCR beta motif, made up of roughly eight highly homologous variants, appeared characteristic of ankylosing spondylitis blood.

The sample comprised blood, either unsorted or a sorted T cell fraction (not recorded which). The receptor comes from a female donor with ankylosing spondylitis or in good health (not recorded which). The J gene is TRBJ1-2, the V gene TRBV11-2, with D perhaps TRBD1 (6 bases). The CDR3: CASSLVPGADKGYTF. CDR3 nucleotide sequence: TGTGCCAGCAGCTTAGTTCCGGGGGCTGATAAAGGCTACACCTTC.